A single sample is the source of the 17 T cell receptor beta chains below, sequenced in a study of shared clonotypes between healthy human individuals. The repertoire was sequenced with immunoSEQ multiplex PCR; TCRdb's copy has only in-frame clones and lacks some. In the table there are about 2.4 million clones, more than 85% of which are singletons. Material: naive CD4+ T cells from PBMCs. As for subset: CD45RA+ positively selected. These receptors were collected from a man aged 18 to 30 in good health. Some clones in this sample may be carry-over from other donors' samples.

This chain links TRBV19 with TRBJ1-2; maybe TRBD1 (5 bases). The CDR3 totals 17 residues. The germline gives CDR1 LNHDA, CDR2 SQIVND (reference sequence). V was trimmed by 2 bases and J by 4 bases, leaving 20 bases between them. The CDR3 nucleotides are TGTGCCAGTAGTATATTTAGTGTCGAAGGACAACTCTATGGCTACACCTTC. It is translated as CASSIFSVEGQLYGYTF.

This clone was counted once. This sample also contains other DNA sequences that code for the same CDR3. The genes are TRBV30 and TRBJ2-2; D is possibly TRBD2 (7 bases). V was trimmed by 5 bases and J by 6 bases, leaving 10 bases between them. The CDR3 has 12 residues. Germline lookup yields CDR1 GTSNPN and CDR2 SVGIG (reference sequence). This CDR3 is CAWSGGPGELFF. CDR3 sequence (DNA): TGTGCCTGGTCCGGGGGGCCCGGGGAGCTGTTTTTT. Complete variable domain (other parts from reference TRBV30 and TRBJ2-2): SQTIHQWPATLVQPVGSPLSLECTVEGTSNPNLYWYRQAAGRGLQLLFYSVGIGQISSEVPQNLSASRPQDRQFILSSKKLLLSDSGFYLCAWSGGPGELFFGEGSRLTVL.

About this clone: One end of the junction varies from germline; a read error may be responsible. J is TRBJ2-7 and V is TRBV7-9; a possible D gene is TRBD2 (5 bases). This CDR3 contains 12 residues. Per the germline V gene, CDR1 is SEHNR and CDR2 is FQNEAQ (reference sequence). DNA for the CDR3: TGTGCCAGCAGCGAGGGCTCCACGAGCAGTCGGTTC. As protein: CASSEGSTSSRF.

V gene TRBV27 combines with J gene TRBJ2-1; no clear D. V was pared by 0 bases and J by 0 bases, with 9 bases between. This CDR3 has 16 residues. CDR1 MNHEY and CDR2 SMNVEV come from the germline V gene (reference sequence). The CDR3 spells CASSLSGRYSYNEQFF. CDR3 DNA: TGTGCCAGCAGTTTATCAGGGCGGTACTCCTACAATGAGCAGTTCTTC.

For this clone: The sample carries other DNA sequences with the same CDR3. The genes are TRBV18 and TRBJ1-5, with TRBD1 matching 7 bases. J was trimmed by 7 bases and V by 2 bases; bases with no gene match: 2. The CDR3 length is 13 residues. Germline CDR1 reads KGHSH; CDR2 reads LQKENI. The chain's CDR3 is CASSPDREQPQHF. CDR3 DNA: TGTGCCAGCTCACCAGACAGGGAACAGCCCCAGCATTTT.

V usage is TRBV5-1 and J usage is TRBJ2-1, with 7 bases matching TRBD2. J lost 3 bases, V lost 4 bases, and 16 bases had no gene match. The CDR3 covers 18 residues. The V gene's germline CDR1 is SGHRS and CDR2 YFSETQ. The CDR3 DNA sequence: TGCGCCAGCAGCCGCAGACTAGCCCAGACCTATGACTACAATGAGCAGTTCTTC. It yields the protein CASSRRLAQTYDYNEQFF.

The chain joins TRBV27 to TRBJ2-3; 9 nucleotides agree with TRBD2. There are 15 residues in the CDR3. Germline trimming cut 11 bases from V and 0 bases from J; bases unmatched to any gene: 9. In germline, CDR1 is MNHEY, CDR2 SMNVEV (reference sequence). CDR3 amino acids: CAGCRTSESTDTQYF. The CDR3 region has the DNA TGTGCCGGGTGTAGGACTAGCGAGAGCACAGATACGCAGTATTTT.

There are a few counts of this clone. The CDR3 is CASSLGWSGELFF. CDR3 bases: TGCGCCAGCAGCTTGGGGTGGTCCGGGGAGCTGTTTTTT. V usage is TRBV5-1 and J usage is TRBJ2-2, with D unclear. This CDR3 comprises 13 residues. Trimming cost V 0 bases and J 6 bases, with 6 bases left between them. Looked up from germline, CDR1 is SGHRS and CDR2 is YFSETQ.

V usage is TRBV30 and J usage is TRBJ1-5, with D possibly being TRBD1 (5 bases). CDR1 and CDR2 (germline): GTSNPN, SVGIG (reference sequence). This CDR3 has 15 amino acids. Trimming removed 8 bases at V and 7 bases at J, with 24 bases between. This CDR3 reads CAAASGPGANQPQHF. CDR3 nucleotide sequence: TGTGCCGCAGCTTCAGGGCCCGGAGCCAACCAGCCCCAGCATTTT.

V and J are TRBV14 and TRBJ2-5; D remains ambiguous. V shed 1 base and J shed 9 bases, with 24 bases lying between them. The CDR3 is made up of 17 amino acids. Germline loops: CDR1 SGHDN, CDR2 FVKESK. CDR3 protein: CASSQGRTGPNRAAQYF. In nucleotides, the CDR3 is TGTGCCAGCAGCCAAGGCCGAACCGGGCCCAACCGGGCCGCCCAGTACTTC.

This chain connects TRBV7-9 to TRBJ2-3; TRBD2 might be the D (6 bases). CDR1 is SEHNR and CDR2 is FQNEAQ in the germline V gene (reference sequence). CDR3 length: 16 residues. Trimming pared 5 bases from V and 0 bases from J, leaving 15 bases between. CDR3 loop: CASSPTWRGSTDTQYF. In nucleotides, the CDR3 is TGTGCCAGCAGCCCCACCTGGAGGGGAAGCACAGATACGCAGTATTTT.

This chain joins TRBV7-9 and TRBJ1-1, with TRBD1 matching over 8 bases. V shed 6 bases and J 0 bases; nucleotides not matched to a gene: 6. The V gene's germline CDR1 is SEHNR and CDR2 FQNEAQ (reference sequence). This CDR3 has 15 amino acids. CDR3 sequence: CASRGLTGVNTEAFF. The CDR3 DNA is TGTGCCAGCAGGGGATTGACAGGGGTGAACACTGAAGCTTTCTTT.

J is TRBJ2-5 and V is TRBV5-4; 13 positions match TRBD2. The CDR3 totals 17 residues. V shed 2 bases and J 5 bases; nucleotides not matched to a gene: 9. The germline gives CDR1 SGHNT, CDR2 YYREEE (reference sequence). CDR3 residues: CASSFGGLAGEGETQYF. The CDR3 nucleotides read TGTGCCAGCAGCTTTGGAGGACTAGCGGGAGAAGGGGAGACCCAGTACTTC. The whole variable domain, remainder taken from reference TRBV5-4 and TRBJ2-5, is ETGVTQSPTHLIKTRGQQVTLRCSSQSGHNTVSWYQQALGQGPQFIFQYYREEENGRGNFPPRFSGLQFPNYSSELNVNALELDDSALYLCASSFGGLAGEGETQYFGPGTRLLVL.

The chain has TRBV28 and TRBJ1-4; no clear D. The CDR3 runs 14 residues. Trimming left V 5 bases short and J 8 bases short, with 15 bases between. Looked up from germline, CDR1 is MDHEN and CDR2 is SYDVKM. The CDR3 DNA is TGTGCCAGCAGTCAGACCCCCAAGGAGGAAAAACTGTTTTTT. Translation: CASSQTPKEEKLFF.

V is TRBV5-8 and J is TRBJ1-2; 10 nucleotides align to TRBD1. The germline CDR1 and CDR2 sequences are SGHTS and YDEGEE. The CDR3 totals 15 residues. Trimming cost V 4 bases and J 7 bases; bases outside gene matches: 10. As DNA, the CDR3 is TGTGCCAGCAGCCTGGGACAGGGGATCTCGGGTGGCTACACCTTC. Translated, it gives CASSLGQGISGGYTF.

In its sample, this clone was seen once. This chain links TRBV6-6 with TRBJ2-3, with TRBD1 matching 9 bases. CDR1 is MNHNY and CDR2 is SVGAGI in the germline V gene (reference sequence). V lost 5 bases, J lost 1 base, and 7 bases stayed unmatched. This CDR3 spans 16 amino acids. CDR3 in amino acids: CASSRGQGLGTDTQYF. The CDR3 nucleotides are TGTGCCAGCAGTCGGGGACAGGGCCTTGGCACAGATACGCAGTATTTT.

Concerning this clone: Other DNA sequences within the sample encode an identical CDR3. V gene TRBV6-1 combines with J gene TRBJ2-7; no definite D call. Germline CDR1 reads MNHNS; CDR2 reads SASEGT. The CDR3 length is 14 residues. V dropped 0 bases and J dropped 3 bases, with 9 bases sitting between them. The CDR3 region is CASSEALRGYEQYF. The CDR3 DNA reads as TGTGCCAGCAGTGAAGCGCTTCGTGGCTACGAGCAGTACTTC.